The 26 T cell receptor beta chains below come from one sample, sequenced in a study of T cell responses to AZD1222 COVID-19 vaccine. The data were produced by immunoSEQ multiplex PCR, yet TCRdb's version contains in-frame clones alone and is incomplete. The table lists around 44,000 clones, around 86% of them singletons. The specimen was peripheral blood, collected 28 days after the second AZD1222 dose. These receptors were collected from an adult who received the AZD1222 COVID-19 vaccine.

J is TRBJ2-2 and V is TRBV11-1, with D possibly called TRBD1 or TRBD2 (7 bases each). CDR1 is SGHAT, CDR2 FQDESV, per germline (reference sequence). V shed 5 bases and J shed 7 bases, with 17 bases lying between them. The CDR3 loop spans 15 amino acids. CDR3 nucleotides: TGTGCCAGCAGCCCCCAGGGGGGGCTGGGCGGGGAGCTGTTTTTT. Encoded protein: CASSPQGGLGGELFF.

The rearrangement joins TRBV4-3 to TRBJ2-1; TRBD2 matches 9 bases. The CDR3 runs 15 residues. Per the germline V gene, CDR1 is LGHNA and CDR2 is YSLEER. V dropped 4 bases and J dropped 9; count of bases not matched to a gene: 10. This CDR3 is CASSPRVASGTEQFF. The CDR3 DNA reads TGCGCCAGCAGCCCCCGGGTGGCTAGCGGGACTGAGCAGTTCTTC.

The gene calls are TRBV5-5 and TRBJ1-4; D ambiguous. The CDR3 loop spans 15 amino acids. With 0 bases removed from V and 0 bases from J, the gap between germline ends came to 6 bases. CDR1 is SGHKS and CDR2 is YYEKEE in the germline V gene (reference sequence). CDR3: CASSLGTSTNEKLFF. In DNA form, the CDR3 reads TGTGCCAGCAGCTTGGGGACGTCAACTAATGAAAAACTGTTTTTT.

The rearrangement uses TRBV28 and TRBJ1-4; D call uncertain. V lost 4 bases to trimming and J lost 0 bases, with 15 bases between them. The CDR3 contains 17 residues. Germline CDR1 reads MDHEN; CDR2 reads SYDVKM. DNA of the CDR3: TGTGCCAGCAGTTCCCCGATGGCGCCTCCAACTAATGAAAAACTGTTTTTT. Protein sequence: CASSSPMAPPTNEKLFF. The variable domain in full, completed from reference TRBV28 and TRBJ1-4, reads DVKVTQSSRYLVKRTGEKVFLECVQDMDHENMFWYRQDPGLGLRLIYFSYDVKMKEKGDIPEGYSVSREKKERFSLILESASTNQTSMYLCASSSPMAPPTNEKLFFGSGTQLSVL.

The chain employs TRBV9 and TRBJ2-7, with unresolved D. Germline V gene data show CDR1 as SGDLS and CDR2 as YYNGEE. Trimming took 4 bases from V and 0 from J, leaving 8 bases between them. This CDR3 region has 13 residues. Here the CDR3 reads CASSFGPSYEQYF. The DNA of the CDR3 is TGTGCCAGCAGCTTTGGACCCTCCTACGAGCAGTACTTC.

The V and J genes are TRBV19 and TRBJ2-4; the D is unclear. This CDR3 has 15 residues. Germline V gene lookup returns CDR1 LNHDA and CDR2 SQIVND (reference sequence). V was trimmed by 4 bases and J by 1 base, leaving 11 bases between them. CDR3 in DNA: TGTGCCAGTAGTACCGGAAGGGCGGCCAAAAACATTCAGTACTTC. As protein: CASSTGRAAKNIQYF.

J is TRBJ2-2 and V is TRBV7-3; D call uncertain. V lost 6 bases and J 5 bases, leaving 10 bases between the germline ends. This CDR3 has 13 amino acids. CDR1 and CDR2 from the germline V gene are SGHTA and FQGTGA. The CDR3 reads CASSISRTGELFF. The CDR3 DNA reads TGTGCCAGCAGTATAAGCCGGACCGGGGAGCTGTTTTTT.

This rearrangement joins TRBV5-6 to TRBJ2-5; 9 positions agree with TRBD1. This CDR3 comprises 15 residues. The V and J ends lost 2 bases and 6 bases, in that order; junction bases with no gene match: 8. In germline, CDR1 is SGHDT, CDR2 YYEEEE. The CDR3, as DNA: TGTGCCAGCAGCTTACAGGGGGCGAGCACAAAGACCCAGTACTTC. Protein product: CASSLQGASTKTQYF.

The V and J genes are TRBV7-3 and TRBJ2-1; 7 positions match TRBD2. The V and J ends lost 2 bases and 8 bases, in that order; junction bases with no gene match: 9. The CDR3 length is 15 residues. CDR1 and CDR2 from the germline V gene are SGHTA and FQGTGA. CDR3 in amino acids: CASSLGSGNGDEQFF. CDR3 coding DNA: TGTGCCAGCAGCTTAGGGAGCGGGAATGGCGATGAGCAGTTCTTC.

This rearrangement joins TRBV2 to TRBJ1-6; 7 bases agree with TRBD1. The CDR3 has 14 amino acids. Unmatched junction bases numbered 10, after V lost 7 bases and J lost 10 bases. Germline V gene sequence: CDR1 SNHLY, CDR2 FYNNEI. CDR3 coding DNA: TGTGCCAGCATGAGACAGGGCGGGATGTCACCCCTCCACTTT. Amino acids: CASMRQGGMSPLHF.

This clone appeared a few times. J is TRBJ1-2 and V is TRBV11-3, with D possibly matching TRBD1 (5 bases). V lost 0 bases to trimming and J lost 5 bases, with 16 bases between them. The CDR3 loop spans 16 amino acids. The V gene's germline CDR1 is SGHNT and CDR2 YENEEA. The CDR3 bases are TGTGCCAGCAGCTTAGAAGGCAGGCAGGGCGTATATGGCTACACCTTC. Amino acids: CASSLEGRQGVYGYTF. Filled out from reference TRBV11-3 and TRBJ1-2, the complete variable domain reads EAGVVQSPRYKIIEKKQPVAFWCNPISGHNTLYWYLQNLGQGPELLIRYENEEAVDDSQLPKDRFSAERLKGVDSTLKIQPAELGDSAVYLCASSLEGRQGVYGYTFGSGTRLTVV.

This chain connects TRBV4-2 to TRBJ2-7; 9 bases are a match to TRBD2. The CDR3 has 19 amino acids. V lost 0 bases, J lost 1 base, and 13 bases stayed unmatched. The germline V gene has CDR1 LGHNA and CDR2 YNFKEQ. The CDR3 DNA sequence: TGTGCCAGCAGCCAAGACCTAGGGGGTGCGGGAGGGCCATCCTACGAGCAGTACTTC. Protein: CASSQDLGGAGGPSYEQYF.

The J gene is TRBJ2-6, the V gene TRBV2; maybe TRBD1 (5 bases). The germline CDR1 and CDR2 sequences are SNHLY and FYNNEI. V lost 5 bases and J 0 bases, leaving 8 bases between the germline ends. This CDR3 is built from 15 residues. The CDR3 DNA follows: TGTGCCAGCAGTCTAGGGGTCTCTGGGGCCAACGTCCTGACTTTC. Its protein is CASSLGVSGANVLTF.

The genes are TRBV10-3 and TRBJ2-2; tentatively, D is TRBD1 (7 bases). Germline-derived CDR1 and CDR2 are ENHRY and SYGVKD. The CDR3 has 14 amino acids. The V end lost 7 bases, the J end lost 5 bases, and 14 bases lay between the germline ends. Here the CDR3 DNA reads TGTGCCATCACCCGGACAGGAGGGACCGGGGAGCTGTTTTTT. It yields the protein CAITRTGGTGELFF.

This rearrangement joins TRBV5-1 to TRBJ2-2; 7 bases line up with TRBD2. Germline V gene sequence: CDR1 SGHRS, CDR2 YFSETQ. This CDR3 contains 15 residues. With 4 bases clipped from V and 2 bases from J, the junction kept 5 bases outside the gene matches. The CDR3 region has the DNA TGCGCCAGCAGCCTCGGGACTACAAACACCGGGGAGCTGTTTTTT. Translated: CASSLGTTNTGELFF.

This clone was detected only a few times. The chain is built from TRBV3-1 (or the pseudogene TRBV3-2) and TRBJ2-7; D perhaps matches TRBD1 (6 bases). This CDR3 comprises 21 residues. Trimming removed 4 bases at V and 4 bases at J, with 35 bases between. Germline CDR1 LGHDT, CDR2 YNNKEL (reference sequence). The CDR3, as DNA: TGTGCCAGCAGCCGGATAACGCGACCGGTCGAATGGACAGCCCCTTTTTACGAGCAGTACTTC. Translation gives CASSRITRPVEWTAPFYEQYF.

The chain carries TRBV6-1 and TRBJ2-4; tentative D call: TRBD2 (6 bases). Trimming shortened V by 1 base and J by 2 bases, and 12 bases separated the two germline ends. Germline V gene sequence: CDR1 MNHNS, CDR2 SASEGT. This CDR3 region has 16 residues. The CDR3 loop is CASSEEGGVTKNIQYF. The CDR3 DNA reads as TGTGCCAGCAGTGAAGAAGGAGGGGTGACCAAAAACATTCAGTACTTC.

The gene calls are TRBV6-5 and TRBJ1-4; the D gene is possibly TRBD1 (5 bases). CDR3 length: 14 residues. Trimming pared 7 bases from V and 0 bases from J, leaving 9 bases between. Germline V gene data show CDR1 as MNHEY and CDR2 as SVGAGI. In DNA form, the CDR3 reads TGTGCCAGCATGCTGACAGCAACTAATGAAAAACTGTTTTTT. Protein sequence: CASMLTATNEKLFF.

The count of this clone is one. J is TRBJ1-2 and V is TRBV28, with D possibly matching TRBD1 (6 bases). In germline, CDR1 is MDHEN, CDR2 SYDVKM. The CDR3 runs to 14 residues. V lost 2 bases and J lost 4, with 11 bases in between. Here the CDR3 reads CASSLRAGVYGYTF. The CDR3 nucleotides are TGTGCCAGCAGTTTACGGGCAGGGGTCTATGGCTACACCTTC.

The chain is built from TRBV7-9 and TRBJ2-7; TRBD1 is a possible D gene (6 bases). The V gene's germline CDR1 is SEHNR and CDR2 FQNEAQ (reference sequence). This CDR3 spans 14 amino acids. V shed 5 bases and J shed 6 bases, with 17 bases lying between them. CDR3 nucleotides: TGTGCCAGCAGCGTTGGGCAGGGGACGCGCGAGCAGTACTTC. It translates to CASSVGQGTREQYF.

Concerning this clone itself: In this CDR3 the conserved last residue, phenylalanine or tryptophan, is missing, so a read error is likely. Because the CDR3's place on the DNA is in doubt, the DNA is left out and the CDR3 is given as listed by TCRdb. The chain combines TRBV5-1 with TRBJ2-3. The V gene's germline CDR1 is SGHRS and CDR2 YFSETQ. Including both end residues, the CDR3 is 12 amino acids long. This chain's CDR3 is CASSRGWQLHGR.

The chain uses TRBV10-3 and TRBJ1-3; D not resolved. The germline CDR1 and CDR2 sequences are ENHRY and SYGVKD. Between the trimmed V and J ends, which lost 0 bases and 1 base, there was a span of 7 bases. The CDR3 has 15 residues. The DNA for the CDR3 is TGTGCCATCAGTGAGTCAACCGGGTCTGGAAACACCATATATTTT. Amino acid sequence: CAISESTGSGNTIYF.

The chain couples TRBV12-5 to TRBJ1-1, with 7 bases fitting TRBD1. This CDR3 has 17 amino acids. V gave up 3 bases and J gave up 3 bases; unmatched junction bases: 13. Germline CDR1 is LGHNT and CDR2 is FRNRAP. CDR3 sequence: CASGLRIWGQFYTEAFF. Written as DNA, the CDR3 is TGTGCTAGTGGTTTACGGATTTGGGGACAGTTCTACACTGAAGCTTTCTTT.

The genes are TRBV5-5 and TRBJ1-2, with TRBD1 as a possible D gene (5 bases). Looked up from germline, CDR1 is SGHKS and CDR2 is YYEKEE (reference sequence). CDR3 length equals 16 residues. The V gene lost 4 bases and the J gene lost 0 bases, with 16 bases spanning the gap. CDR3 sequence (DNA): TGTGCCAGCAGCCCCCGGGACCACCTAGCTAACTATGGCTACACCTTC. It translates to CASSPRDHLANYGYTF.

This clone appeared a few times. V usage is TRBV25-1 and J usage is TRBJ2-7; 9 positions match TRBD2. The germline CDR1 and CDR2 sequences are MGHDK and SYGVNS. The CDR3 length is 16 residues. V trimming: 3 bases; J trimming: 5 bases; junction bases outside the gene matches: 11. The DNA for the CDR3 is TGTGCCAGCAGTGAGTCCCTCGGACTAGCGAGGCACGAGCAGTACTTC. Its protein is CASSESLGLARHEQYF.

V usage is TRBV9 and J usage is TRBJ2-7; possibly TRBD1 or TRBD2 for D (5 bases each). Trimming left V 2 bases short and J 2 bases short, with 11 bases between. Germline V gene sequence: CDR1 SGDLS, CDR2 YYNGEE. The CDR3 consists of 14 residues. CDR3 residues: CASSVEGTTYEQYF. The CDR3 region has the DNA TGTGCCAGCAGCGTCGAGGGGACCACCTACGAGCAGTACTTC.